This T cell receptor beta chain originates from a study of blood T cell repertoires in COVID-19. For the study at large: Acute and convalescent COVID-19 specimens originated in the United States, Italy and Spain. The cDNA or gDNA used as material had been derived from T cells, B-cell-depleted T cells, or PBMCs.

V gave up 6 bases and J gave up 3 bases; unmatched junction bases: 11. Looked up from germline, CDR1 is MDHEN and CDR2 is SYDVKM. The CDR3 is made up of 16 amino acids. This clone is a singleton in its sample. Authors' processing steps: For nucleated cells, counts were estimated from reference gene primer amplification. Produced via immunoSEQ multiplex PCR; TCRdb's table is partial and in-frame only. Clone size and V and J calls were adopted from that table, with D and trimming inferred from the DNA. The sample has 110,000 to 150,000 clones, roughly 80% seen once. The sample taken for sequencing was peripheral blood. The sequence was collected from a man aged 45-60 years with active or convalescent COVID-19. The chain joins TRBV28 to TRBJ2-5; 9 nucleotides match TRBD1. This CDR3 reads CASSPPSWTGEETQYF. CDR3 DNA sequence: TGTGCCAGCAGCCCCCCATCTTGGACAGGGGAAGAGACCCAGTACTTC.